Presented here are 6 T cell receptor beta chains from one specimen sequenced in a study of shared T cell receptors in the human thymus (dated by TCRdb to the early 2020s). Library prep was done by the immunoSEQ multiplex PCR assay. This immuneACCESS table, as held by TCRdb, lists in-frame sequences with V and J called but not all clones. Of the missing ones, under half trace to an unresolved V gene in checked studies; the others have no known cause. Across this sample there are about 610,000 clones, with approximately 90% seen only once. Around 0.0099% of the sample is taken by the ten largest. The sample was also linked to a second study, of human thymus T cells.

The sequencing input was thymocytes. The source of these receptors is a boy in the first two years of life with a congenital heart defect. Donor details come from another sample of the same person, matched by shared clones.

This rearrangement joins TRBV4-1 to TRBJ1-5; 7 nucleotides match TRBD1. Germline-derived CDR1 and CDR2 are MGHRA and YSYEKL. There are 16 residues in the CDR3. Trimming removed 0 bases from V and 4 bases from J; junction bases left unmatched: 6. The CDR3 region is CASSQDPDRRNQPQHF. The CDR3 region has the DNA TGCGCCAGCAGCCAAGACCCGGACAGGAGAAATCAGCCCCAGCATTTT.

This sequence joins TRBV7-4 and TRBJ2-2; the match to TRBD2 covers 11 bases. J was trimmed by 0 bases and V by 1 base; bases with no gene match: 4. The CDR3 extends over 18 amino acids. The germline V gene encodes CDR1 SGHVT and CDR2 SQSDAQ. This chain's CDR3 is CASSLGLAGPTNTGELFF. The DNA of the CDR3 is TGTGCCAGCAGCTTAGGACTAGCGGGGCCTACGAACACCGGGGAGCTGTTTTTT.

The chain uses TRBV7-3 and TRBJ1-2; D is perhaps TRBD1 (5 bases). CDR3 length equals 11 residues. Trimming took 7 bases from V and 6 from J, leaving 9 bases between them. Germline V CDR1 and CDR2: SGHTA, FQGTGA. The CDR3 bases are TGTGCCAGCACGGGGGAGGATGGCTACACCTTC. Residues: CASTGEDGYTF.

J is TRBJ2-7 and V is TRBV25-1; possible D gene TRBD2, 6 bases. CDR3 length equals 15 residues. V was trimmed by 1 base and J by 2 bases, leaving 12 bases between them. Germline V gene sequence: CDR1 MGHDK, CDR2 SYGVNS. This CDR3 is CASSELGGGAYEQYF. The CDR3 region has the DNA TGTGCCAGCAGTGAATTGGGCGGAGGGGCCTACGAGCAGTACTTC.

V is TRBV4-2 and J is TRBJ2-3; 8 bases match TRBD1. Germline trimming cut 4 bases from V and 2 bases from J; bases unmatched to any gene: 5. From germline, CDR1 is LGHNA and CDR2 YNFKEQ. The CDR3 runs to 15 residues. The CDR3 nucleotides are TGTGCCAGCAGCCCCCAGGGGGCTTTCACAGATACGCAGTATTTT. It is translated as CASSPQGAFTDTQYF.

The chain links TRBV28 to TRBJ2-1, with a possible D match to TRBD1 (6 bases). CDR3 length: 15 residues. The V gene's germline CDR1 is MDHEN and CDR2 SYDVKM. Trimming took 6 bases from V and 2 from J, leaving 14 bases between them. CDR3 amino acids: CASRPDRSPYNEQFF. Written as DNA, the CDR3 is TGTGCCAGCAGACCAGACAGGTCTCCCTACAATGAGCAGTTCTTC.